This note documents a single TCR beta chain sequence. Its antigen is as yet unknown. Method: immunoSEQ multiplex PCR; TCRdb's copy keeps in-frame clones and lacks some. The repertoire holds some 2,500,000 clones, with approximately 90% as singletons. V was shortened by 5 bases and J by 3 bases, with 8 bases between the two germline ends. This CDR3 is 11 amino acids long. Germline CDR1 and CDR2: GTSNPN and SVGIG (reference sequence). The data stem from a study of shared clonotypes between healthy human individuals. General study points: Non-shared clonotypes displayed generation probabilities falling below those of clonotypes present in all four donors.

The sample taken for sequencing was naive CD4+ T cells from PBMCs. Sample subset: CD45RA+ positively selected. The origin of this receptor is a man younger than 35 in good health. Some clones in this sample may be carry-over from other donors' samples. This rearrangement joins TRBV30 to TRBJ2-7; possibly TRBD2 for D (6 bases). CDR3 amino acids: CAWETSYEQYF. As DNA, the CDR3 is TGTGCCTGGGAGACTAGCTACGAGCAGTACTTC.